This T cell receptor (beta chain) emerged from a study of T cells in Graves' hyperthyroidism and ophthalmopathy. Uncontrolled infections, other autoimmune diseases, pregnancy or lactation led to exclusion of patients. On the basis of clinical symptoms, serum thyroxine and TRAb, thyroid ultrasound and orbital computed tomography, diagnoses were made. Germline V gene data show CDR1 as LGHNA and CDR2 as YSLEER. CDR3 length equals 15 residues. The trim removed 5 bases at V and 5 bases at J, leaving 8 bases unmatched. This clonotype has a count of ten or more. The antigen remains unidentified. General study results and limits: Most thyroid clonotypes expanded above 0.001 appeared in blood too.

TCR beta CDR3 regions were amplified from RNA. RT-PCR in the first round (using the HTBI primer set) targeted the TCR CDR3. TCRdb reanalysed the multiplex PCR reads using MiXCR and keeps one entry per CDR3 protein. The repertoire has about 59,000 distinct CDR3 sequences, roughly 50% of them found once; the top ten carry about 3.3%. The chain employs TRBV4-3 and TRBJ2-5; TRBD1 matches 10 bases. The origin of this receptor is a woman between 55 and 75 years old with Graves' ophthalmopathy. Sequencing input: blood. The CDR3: CASSDGQGGWETQYF. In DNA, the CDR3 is TGCGCCAGCAGCGACGGACAGGGGGGCTGGGAGACCCAGTACTTC.